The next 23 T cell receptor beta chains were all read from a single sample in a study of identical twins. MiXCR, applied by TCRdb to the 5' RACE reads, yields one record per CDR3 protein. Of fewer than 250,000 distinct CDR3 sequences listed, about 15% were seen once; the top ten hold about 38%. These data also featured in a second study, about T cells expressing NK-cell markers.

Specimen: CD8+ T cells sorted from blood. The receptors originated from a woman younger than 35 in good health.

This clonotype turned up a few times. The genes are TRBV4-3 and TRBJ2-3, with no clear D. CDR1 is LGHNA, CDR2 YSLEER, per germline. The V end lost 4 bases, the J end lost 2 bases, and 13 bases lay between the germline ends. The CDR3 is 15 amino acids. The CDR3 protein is CASSRSIADTDTQYF. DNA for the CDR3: TGCGCCAGCAGCCGTTCAATAGCTGACACAGATACGCAGTATTTT.

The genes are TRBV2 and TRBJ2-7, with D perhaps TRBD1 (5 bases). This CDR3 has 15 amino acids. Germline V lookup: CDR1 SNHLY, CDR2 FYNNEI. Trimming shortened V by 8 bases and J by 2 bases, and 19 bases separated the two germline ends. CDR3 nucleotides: TGTGCCAGCGACCCAGGGCCTAGTGGCACCTACGAGCAGTACTTC. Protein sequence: CASDPGPSGTYEQYF.

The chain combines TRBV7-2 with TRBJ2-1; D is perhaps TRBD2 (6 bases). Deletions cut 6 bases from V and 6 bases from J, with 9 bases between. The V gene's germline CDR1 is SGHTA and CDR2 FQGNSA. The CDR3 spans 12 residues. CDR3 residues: CASRFGSNEQFF. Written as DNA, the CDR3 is TGTGCCAGCAGATTCGGGAGCAATGAGCAGTTCTTC.

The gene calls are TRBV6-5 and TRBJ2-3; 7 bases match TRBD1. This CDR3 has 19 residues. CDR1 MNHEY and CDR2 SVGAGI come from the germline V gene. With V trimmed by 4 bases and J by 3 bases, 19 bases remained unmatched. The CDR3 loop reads CASSFSGDRVLVGTDTQYF. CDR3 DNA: TGTGCCAGCAGTTTCTCCGGCGACAGGGTATTGGTTGGGACAGATACGCAGTATTTT.

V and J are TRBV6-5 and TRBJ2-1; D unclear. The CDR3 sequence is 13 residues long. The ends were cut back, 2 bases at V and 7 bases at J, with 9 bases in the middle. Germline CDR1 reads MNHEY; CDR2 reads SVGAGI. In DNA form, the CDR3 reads TGTGCCAGCAGTTACGGCGACCCAAATGAGCAGTTCTTC. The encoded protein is CASSYGDPNEQFF.

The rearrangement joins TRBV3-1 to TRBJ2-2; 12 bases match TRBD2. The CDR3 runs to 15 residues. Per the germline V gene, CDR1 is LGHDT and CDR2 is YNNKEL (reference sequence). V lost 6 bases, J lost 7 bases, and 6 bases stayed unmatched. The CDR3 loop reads CASSPSGRVGGELFF. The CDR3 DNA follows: TGTGCCAGCAGTCCTAGCGGGAGGGTTGGCGGGGAGCTGTTTTTT.

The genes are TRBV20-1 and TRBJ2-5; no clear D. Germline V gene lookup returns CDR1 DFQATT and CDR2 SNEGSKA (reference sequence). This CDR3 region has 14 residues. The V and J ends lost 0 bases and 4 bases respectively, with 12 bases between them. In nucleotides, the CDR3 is TGCAGTGCTAGAGATCTAGAAGGCGGAGAGACCCAGTACTTC. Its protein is CSARDLEGGETQYF.

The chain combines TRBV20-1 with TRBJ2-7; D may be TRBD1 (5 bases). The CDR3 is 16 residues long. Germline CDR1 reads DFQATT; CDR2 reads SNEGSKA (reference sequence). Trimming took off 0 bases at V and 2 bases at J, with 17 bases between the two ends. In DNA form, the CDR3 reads TGCAGTGCTAGAGATAACGAGGCAGGGAAGACCTACGAGCAGTACTTC. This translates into CSARDNEAGKTYEQYF.

The CDR3 DNA reads TGTGCCAGTAGTATTCTGCGGCAGCCCATCGATTATGGCTACACCTTC. Its protein is CASSILRQPIDYGYTF. The chain recombines TRBV19 with TRBJ1-2; D unclear. The V end lost 3 bases, the J end lost 5 bases, and 19 bases lay between the germline ends. The germline V gene has CDR1 LNHDA and CDR2 SQIVND (reference sequence). The CDR3 is 16 residues long.

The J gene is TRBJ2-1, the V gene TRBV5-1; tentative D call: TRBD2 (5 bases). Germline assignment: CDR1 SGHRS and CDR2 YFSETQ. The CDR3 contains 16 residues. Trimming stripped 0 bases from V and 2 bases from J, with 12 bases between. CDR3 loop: CASSLGSERAYNEQFF. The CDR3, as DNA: TGCGCCAGCAGCTTGGGAAGCGAGAGGGCCTACAATGAGCAGTTCTTC.

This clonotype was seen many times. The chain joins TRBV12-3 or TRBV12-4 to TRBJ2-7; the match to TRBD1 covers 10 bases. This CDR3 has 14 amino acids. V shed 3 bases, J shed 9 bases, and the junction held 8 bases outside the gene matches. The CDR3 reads CASSFRTGGMWQYF. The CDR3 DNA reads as TGTGCCAGCAGTTTTCGGACAGGGGGGATGTGGCAGTACTTC.

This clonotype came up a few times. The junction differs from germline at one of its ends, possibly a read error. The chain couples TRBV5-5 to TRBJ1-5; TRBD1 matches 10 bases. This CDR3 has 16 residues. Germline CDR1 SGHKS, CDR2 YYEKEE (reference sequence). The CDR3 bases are TGTGCCAGCAGCCCCGGGACAGGGGCCAGCAATCAGGCCCAGCATTTT. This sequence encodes CASSPGTGASNQAQHF. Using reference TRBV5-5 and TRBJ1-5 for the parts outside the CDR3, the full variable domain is DAGVTQSPTHLIKTRGQQVTLRCSPISGHKSVSWYQQVLGQGPQFIFQYYEKEERGRGNFPDRFSARQFPNYSSELNVNALLLGDSALYLCASSPGTGASNQAQHFGDGTRLSIL.

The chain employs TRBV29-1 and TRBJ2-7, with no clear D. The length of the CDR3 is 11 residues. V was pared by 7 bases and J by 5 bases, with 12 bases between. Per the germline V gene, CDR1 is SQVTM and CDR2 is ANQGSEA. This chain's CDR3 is CSARFRNEQYF. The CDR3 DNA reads TGCAGCGCCCGATTTAGAAACGAGCAGTACTTC.

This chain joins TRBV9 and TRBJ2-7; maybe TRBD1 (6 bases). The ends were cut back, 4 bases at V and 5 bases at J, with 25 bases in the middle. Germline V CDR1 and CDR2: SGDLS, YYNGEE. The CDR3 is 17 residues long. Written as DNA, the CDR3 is TGTGCCAGCAGCACCTCCCGACAGGTTCGTTCTAGCCACGAGCAGTACTTC. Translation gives CASSTSRQVRSSHEQYF.

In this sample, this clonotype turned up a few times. In DNA, the CDR3 is TGTGCCAGCAGCCCCGGGACAGGGGGCACAGATACGCAGTATTTT. Its protein product is CASSPGTGGTDTQYF. The chain has TRBV6-1 and TRBJ2-3, with TRBD1 matching over 10 bases. The CDR3 consists of 15 residues. Losses at the gene ends were 6 bases for V and 1 base for J; bases not matched to a gene: 4. Germline V CDR1 and CDR2: MNHNS, SASEGT.

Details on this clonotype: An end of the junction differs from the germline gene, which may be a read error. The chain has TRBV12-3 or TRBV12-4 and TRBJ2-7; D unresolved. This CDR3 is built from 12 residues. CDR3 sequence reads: CAISFGSYEQYF. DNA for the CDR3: TGTGCCATCAGTTTTGGGTCCTACGAGCAGTACTTC.

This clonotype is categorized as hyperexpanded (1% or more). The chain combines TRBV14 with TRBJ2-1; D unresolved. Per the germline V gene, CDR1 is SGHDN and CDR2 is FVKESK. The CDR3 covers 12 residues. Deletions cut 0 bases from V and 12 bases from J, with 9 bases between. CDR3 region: CASSQDRVGQFF. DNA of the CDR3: TGTGCCAGCAGCCAAGATCGGGTAGGGCAGTTCTTC.

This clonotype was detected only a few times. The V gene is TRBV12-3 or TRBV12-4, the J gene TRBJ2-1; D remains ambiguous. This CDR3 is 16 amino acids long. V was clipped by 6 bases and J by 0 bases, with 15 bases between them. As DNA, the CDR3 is TGTGCCAGCAGCAAACACGGCCAGAGCTCCTACAATGAGCAGTTCTTC. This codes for CASSKHGQSSYNEQFF.

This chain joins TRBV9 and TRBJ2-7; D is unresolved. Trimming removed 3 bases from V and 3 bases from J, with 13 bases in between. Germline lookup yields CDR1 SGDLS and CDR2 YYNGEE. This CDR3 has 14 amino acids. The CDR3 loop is CASSGPSKGYEQYF. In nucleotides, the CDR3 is TGTGCCAGCAGCGGGCCTAGTAAGGGCTACGAGCAGTACTTC.

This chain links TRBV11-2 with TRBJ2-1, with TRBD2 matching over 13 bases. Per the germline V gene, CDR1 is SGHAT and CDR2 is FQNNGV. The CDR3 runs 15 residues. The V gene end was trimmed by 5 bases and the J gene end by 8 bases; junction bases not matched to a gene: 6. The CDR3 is CASSRTSGSSDEQFF. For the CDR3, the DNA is TGTGCCAGCAGCCGGACTAGCGGGAGTTCTGATGAGCAGTTCTTC.

Written as DNA, the CDR3 is TGTGCCTGGAGTGTACGCGCCGGGGAGCTGTTTTTT. This gives the protein CAWSVRAGELFF. The chain recombines TRBV30 with TRBJ2-2; D is unclear. The ends were cut back, 0 bases at V and 6 bases at J, with 5 bases in the middle. Germline CDR1 GTSNPN, CDR2 SVGIG (reference sequence). CDR3 length: 12 residues.

CDR3 in amino acids: CSVEVSSQGGLTYNEQFF. The CDR3 DNA reads as TGCAGCGTTGAAGTTTCGAGTCAAGGGGGGCTGACCTACAATGAGCAGTTCTTC. This chain links TRBV29-1 with TRBJ2-1, with D possibly called TRBD1 or TRBD2 (6 bases each). The CDR3 is 18 amino acids. Germline CDR1 is SQVTM and CDR2 is ANQGSEA. Trimming left V 1 base short and J 2 bases short, with 21 bases between.

The DNA of the CDR3 is TGTGCCAGCAGCGTAGAGGGACTAGCGGGAACTTACGAGCAGTACTTC. It encodes CASSVEGLAGTYEQYF. The rearrangement joins TRBV9 to TRBJ2-7; 13 bases map to TRBD2. With 0 bases clipped from V and 4 bases from J, the junction kept 4 bases outside the gene matches. Germline assignment: CDR1 SGDLS and CDR2 YYNGEE. The CDR3 has 16 residues.